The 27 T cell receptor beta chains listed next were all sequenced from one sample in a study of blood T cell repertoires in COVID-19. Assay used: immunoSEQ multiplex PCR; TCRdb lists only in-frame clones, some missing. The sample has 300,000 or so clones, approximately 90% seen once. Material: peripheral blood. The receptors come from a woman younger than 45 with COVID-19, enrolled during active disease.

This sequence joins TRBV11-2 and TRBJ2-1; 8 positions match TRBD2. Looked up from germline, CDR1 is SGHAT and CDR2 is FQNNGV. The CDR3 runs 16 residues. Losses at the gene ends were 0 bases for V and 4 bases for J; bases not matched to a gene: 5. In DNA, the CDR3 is TGTGCCAGCAGCTTAGAAGCGGGAGTTACATACAATGAGCAGTTCTTC. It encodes CASSLEAGVTYNEQFF.

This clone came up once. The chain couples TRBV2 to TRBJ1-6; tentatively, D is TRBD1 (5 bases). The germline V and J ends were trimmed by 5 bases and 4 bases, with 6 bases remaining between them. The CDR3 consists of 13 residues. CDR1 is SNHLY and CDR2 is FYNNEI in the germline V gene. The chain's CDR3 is CASSRQYNSPLHF. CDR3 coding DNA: TGTGCCAGCAGTAGACAGTATAATTCACCCCTCCACTTT.

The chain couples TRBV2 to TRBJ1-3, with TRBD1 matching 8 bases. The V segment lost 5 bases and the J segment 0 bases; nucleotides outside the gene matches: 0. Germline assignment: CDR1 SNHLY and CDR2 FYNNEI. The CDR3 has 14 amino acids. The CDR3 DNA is TGTGCCAGCAGTACAGGGGGCTCTGGAAACACCATATATTTT. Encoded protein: CASSTGGSGNTIYF.

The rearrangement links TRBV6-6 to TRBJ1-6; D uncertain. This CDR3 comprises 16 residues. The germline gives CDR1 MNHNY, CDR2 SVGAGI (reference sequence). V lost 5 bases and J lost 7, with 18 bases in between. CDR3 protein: CASSHGPYRENSPLHF. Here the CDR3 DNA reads TGTGCCAGCAGTCACGGTCCCTATAGGGAGAATTCACCCCTCCACTTT.

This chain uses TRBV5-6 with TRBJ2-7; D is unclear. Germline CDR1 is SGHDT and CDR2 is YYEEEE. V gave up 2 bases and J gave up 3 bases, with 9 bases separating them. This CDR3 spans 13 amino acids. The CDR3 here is CASSLTGDYEQYF. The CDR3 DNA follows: TGTGCCAGCAGCTTAACTGGAGACTACGAGCAGTACTTC.

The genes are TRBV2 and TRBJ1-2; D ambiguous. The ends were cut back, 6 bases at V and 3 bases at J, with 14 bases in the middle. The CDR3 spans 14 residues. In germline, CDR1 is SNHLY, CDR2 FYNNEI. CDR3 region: CASSYDIADYGYTF. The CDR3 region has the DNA TGTGCCAGCAGCTACGACATTGCTGACTATGGCTACACCTTC.

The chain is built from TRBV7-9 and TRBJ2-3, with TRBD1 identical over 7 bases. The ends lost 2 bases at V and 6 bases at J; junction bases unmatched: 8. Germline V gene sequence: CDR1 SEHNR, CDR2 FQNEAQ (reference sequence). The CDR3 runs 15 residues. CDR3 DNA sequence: TGTGCCAGCAGCTTATCGACAGGGCCTTTTGATACGCAGTATTTT. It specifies CASSLSTGPFDTQYF.

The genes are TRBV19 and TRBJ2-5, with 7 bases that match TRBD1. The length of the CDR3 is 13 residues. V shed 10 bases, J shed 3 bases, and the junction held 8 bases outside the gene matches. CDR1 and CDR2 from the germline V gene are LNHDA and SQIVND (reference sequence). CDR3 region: CATATGSEETQYF. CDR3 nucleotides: TGTGCCACCGCGACAGGGTCGGAAGAGACCCAGTACTTC.

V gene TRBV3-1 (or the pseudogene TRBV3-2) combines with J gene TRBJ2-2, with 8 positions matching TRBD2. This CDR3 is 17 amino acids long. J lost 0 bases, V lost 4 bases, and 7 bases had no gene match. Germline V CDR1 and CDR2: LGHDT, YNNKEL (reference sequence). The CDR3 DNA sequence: TGTGCCAGCAGCCCTAATAGCGGGGCTGCGAACACCGGGGAGCTGTTTTTT. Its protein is CASSPNSGAANTGELFF.

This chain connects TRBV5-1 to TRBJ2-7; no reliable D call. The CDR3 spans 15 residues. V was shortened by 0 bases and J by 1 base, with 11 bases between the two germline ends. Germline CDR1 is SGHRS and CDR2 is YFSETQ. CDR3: CASSLGRLLSYEQYF. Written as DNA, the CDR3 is TGCGCCAGCAGCTTGGGCCGACTTCTATCCTACGAGCAGTACTTC.

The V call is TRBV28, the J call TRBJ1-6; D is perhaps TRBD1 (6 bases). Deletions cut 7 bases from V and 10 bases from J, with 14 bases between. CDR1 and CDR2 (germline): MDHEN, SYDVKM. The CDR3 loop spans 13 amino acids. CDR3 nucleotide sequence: TGTGCCAGCACCCCAATAGGGGGATCACCCCTCCACTTT. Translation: CASTPIGGSPLHF. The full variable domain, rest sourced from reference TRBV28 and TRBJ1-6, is DVKVTQSSRYLVKRTGEKVFLECVQDMDHENMFWYRQDPGLGLRLIYFSYDVKMKEKGDIPEGYSVSREKKERFSLILESASTNQTSMYLCASTPIGGSPLHFGNGTRLTVT.

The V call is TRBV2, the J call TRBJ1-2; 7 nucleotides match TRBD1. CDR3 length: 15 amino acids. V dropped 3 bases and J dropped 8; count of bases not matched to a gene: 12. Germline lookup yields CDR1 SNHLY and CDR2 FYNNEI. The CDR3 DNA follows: TGTGCCAGCAGTGAGAGACAGGGACCACTATGGGGCTACACCTTC. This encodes CASSERQGPLWGYTF.

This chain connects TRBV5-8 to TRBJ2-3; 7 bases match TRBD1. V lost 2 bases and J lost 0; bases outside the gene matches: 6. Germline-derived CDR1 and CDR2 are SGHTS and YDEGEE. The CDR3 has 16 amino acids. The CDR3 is CASSFQGTASTDTQYF. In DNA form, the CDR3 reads TGTGCCAGCAGCTTTCAAGGGACAGCAAGCACAGATACGCAGTATTTT.

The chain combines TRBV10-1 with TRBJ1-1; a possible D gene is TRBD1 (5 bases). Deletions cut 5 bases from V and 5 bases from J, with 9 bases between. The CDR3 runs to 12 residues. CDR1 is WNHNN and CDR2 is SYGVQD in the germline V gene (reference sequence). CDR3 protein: CASSQGSTEAFF. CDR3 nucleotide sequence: TGCGCCAGCAGTCAGGGCTCTACTGAAGCTTTCTTT.

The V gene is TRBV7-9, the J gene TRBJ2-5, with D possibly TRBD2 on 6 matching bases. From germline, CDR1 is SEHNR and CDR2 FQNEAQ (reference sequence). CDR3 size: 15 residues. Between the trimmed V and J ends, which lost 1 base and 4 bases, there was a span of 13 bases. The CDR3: CASSLGASVVETQYF. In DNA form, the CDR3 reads TGTGCCAGCAGCTTAGGTGCTAGCGTAGTAGAGACCCAGTACTTC.

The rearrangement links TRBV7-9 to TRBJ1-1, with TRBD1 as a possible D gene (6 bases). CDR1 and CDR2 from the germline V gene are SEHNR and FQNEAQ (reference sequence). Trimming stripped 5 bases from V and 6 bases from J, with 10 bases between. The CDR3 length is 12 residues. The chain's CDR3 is CASSPGGPEAFF. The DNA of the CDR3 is TGTGCCAGCAGCCCGGGGGGCCCTGAAGCTTTCTTT.

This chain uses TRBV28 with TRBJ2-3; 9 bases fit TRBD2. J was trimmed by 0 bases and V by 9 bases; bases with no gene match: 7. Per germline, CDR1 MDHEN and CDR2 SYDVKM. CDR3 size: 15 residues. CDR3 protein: CASRGGRASTDTQYF. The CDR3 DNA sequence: TGTGCCAGTCGCGGCGGGAGGGCTAGCACAGATACGCAGTATTTT.

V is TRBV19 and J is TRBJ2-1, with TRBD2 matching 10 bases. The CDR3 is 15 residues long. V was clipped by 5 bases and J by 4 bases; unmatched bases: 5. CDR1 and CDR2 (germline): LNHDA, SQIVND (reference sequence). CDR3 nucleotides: TGTGCCAGTAGTCGGACTAGCGGAGGGTACAATGAGCAGTTCTTC. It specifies CASSRTSGGYNEQFF. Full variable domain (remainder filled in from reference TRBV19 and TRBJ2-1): DGGITQSPKYLFRKEGQNVTLSCEQNLNHDAMYWYRQDPGQGLRLIYYSQIVNDFQKGDIAEGYSVSREKKESFPLTVTSAQKNPTAFYLCASSRTSGGYNEQFFGPGTRLTVL.

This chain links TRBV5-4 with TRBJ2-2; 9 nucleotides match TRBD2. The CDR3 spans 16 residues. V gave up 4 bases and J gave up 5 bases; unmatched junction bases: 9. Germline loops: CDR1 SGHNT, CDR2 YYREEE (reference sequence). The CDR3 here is CASSLIAGVGTGELFF. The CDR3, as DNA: TGTGCCAGCAGCCTCATAGCGGGAGTAGGTACCGGGGAGCTGTTTTTT.

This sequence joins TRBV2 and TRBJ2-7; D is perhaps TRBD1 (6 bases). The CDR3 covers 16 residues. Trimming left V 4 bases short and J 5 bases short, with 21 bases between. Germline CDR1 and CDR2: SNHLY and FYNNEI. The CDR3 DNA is TGTGCCAGCAGTGTCTTGAGACAGGCGAGCAATAACGAGCAGTACTTC. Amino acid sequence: CASSVLRQASNNEQYF. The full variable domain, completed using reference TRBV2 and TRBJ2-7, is EPEVTQTPSHQVTQMGQEVILRCVPISNHLYFYWYRQILGQKVEFLVSFYNNEISEKSEIFDDQFSVERPDGSNFTLKIRSTKLEDSAMYFCASSVLRQASNNEQYFGPGTRLTVT.

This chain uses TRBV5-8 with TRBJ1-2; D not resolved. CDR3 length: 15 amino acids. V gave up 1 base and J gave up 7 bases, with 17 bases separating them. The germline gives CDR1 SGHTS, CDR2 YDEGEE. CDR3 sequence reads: CASSLLGGSVGGYTF. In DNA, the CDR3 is TGTGCCAGCAGCTTGCTCGGTGGGAGTGTGGGTGGCTACACCTTC.

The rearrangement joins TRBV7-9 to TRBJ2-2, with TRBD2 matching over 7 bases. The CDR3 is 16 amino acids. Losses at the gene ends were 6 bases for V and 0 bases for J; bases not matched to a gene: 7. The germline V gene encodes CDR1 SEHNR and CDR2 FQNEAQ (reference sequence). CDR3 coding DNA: TGTGCCAGCAGGCCGGGAGGCACCTCGAACACCGGGGAGCTGTTTTTT. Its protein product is CASRPGGTSNTGELFF.

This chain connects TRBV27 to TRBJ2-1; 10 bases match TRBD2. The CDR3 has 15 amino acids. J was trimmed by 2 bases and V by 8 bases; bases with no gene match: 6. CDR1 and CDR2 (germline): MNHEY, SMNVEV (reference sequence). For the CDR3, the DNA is TGTGCCAGCGCCTCACTAGCGGGGACCTACAATGAGCAGTTCTTC. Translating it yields CASASLAGTYNEQFF.

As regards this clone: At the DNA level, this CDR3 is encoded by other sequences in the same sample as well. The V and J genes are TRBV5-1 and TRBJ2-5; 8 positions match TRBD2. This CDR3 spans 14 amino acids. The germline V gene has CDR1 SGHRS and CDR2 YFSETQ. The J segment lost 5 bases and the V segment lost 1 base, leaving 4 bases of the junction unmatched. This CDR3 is CASSLTSGSETQYF. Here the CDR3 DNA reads TGCGCCAGCAGCTTGACCAGCGGGAGCGAGACCCAGTACTTC.

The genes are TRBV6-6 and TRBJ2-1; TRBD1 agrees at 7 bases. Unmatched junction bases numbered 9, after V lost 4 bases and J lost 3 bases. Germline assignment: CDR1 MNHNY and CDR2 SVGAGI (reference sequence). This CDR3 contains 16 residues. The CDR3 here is CASSSDRADLYNEQFF. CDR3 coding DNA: TGTGCCAGCAGTTCCGACAGGGCCGACCTCTACAATGAGCAGTTCTTC.

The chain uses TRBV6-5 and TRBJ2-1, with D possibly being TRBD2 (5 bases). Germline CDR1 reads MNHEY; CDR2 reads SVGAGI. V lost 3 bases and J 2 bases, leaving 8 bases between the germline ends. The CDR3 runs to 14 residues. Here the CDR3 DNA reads TGTGCCAGCAGTTATCGGGGAACCTACAATGAGCAGTTCTTC. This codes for CASSYRGTYNEQFF.

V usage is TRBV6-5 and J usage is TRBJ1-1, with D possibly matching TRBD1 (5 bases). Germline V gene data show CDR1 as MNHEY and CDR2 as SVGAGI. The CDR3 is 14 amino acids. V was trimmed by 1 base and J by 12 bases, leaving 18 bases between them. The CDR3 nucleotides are TGTGCCAGCAGTTACTGGAGACAGCCGAAGGAAACTTTCTTT. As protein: CASSYWRQPKETFF.